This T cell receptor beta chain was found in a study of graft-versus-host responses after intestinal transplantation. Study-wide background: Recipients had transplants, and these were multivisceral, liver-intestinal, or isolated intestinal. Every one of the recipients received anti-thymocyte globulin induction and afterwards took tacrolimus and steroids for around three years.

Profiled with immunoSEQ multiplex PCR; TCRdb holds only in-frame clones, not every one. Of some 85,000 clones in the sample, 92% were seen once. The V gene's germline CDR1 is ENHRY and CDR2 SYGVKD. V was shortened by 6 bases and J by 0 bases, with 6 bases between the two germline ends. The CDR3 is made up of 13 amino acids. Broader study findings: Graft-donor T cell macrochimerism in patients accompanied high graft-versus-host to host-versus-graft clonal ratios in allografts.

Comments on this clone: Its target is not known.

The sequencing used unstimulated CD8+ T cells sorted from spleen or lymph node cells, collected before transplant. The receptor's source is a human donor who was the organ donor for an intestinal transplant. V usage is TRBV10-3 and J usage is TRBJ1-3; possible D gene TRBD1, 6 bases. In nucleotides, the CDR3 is TGTGCCATCAGGACAGGCTCTGGAAACACCATATATTTT. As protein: CAIRTGSGNTIYF.